The 22 T cell receptor beta chains below come from one sample, sequenced in a study of technical replicates of blood from a handful of donors. TCRdb keeps only in-frame clones here, not all; method: immunoSEQ multiplex PCR. The sample holds about 66,000 clones, roughly 90% seen once. The source material was PBMCs. The receptors were gathered from a human donor in good health. Some clones in this sample may be carry-over from other donors' samples.

This chain connects TRBV2 to TRBJ1-5; 8 positions agree with TRBD1. Per germline, CDR1 SNHLY and CDR2 FYNNEI. The CDR3 length is 15 residues. V trimming: 7 bases; J trimming: 1 base; junction bases outside the gene matches: 6. This CDR3 reads CASNIRGRSNQPQHF. The CDR3, as DNA: TGTGCCAGCAACATCAGGGGGCGGAGCAATCAGCCCCAGCATTTT.

The rearrangement uses TRBV20-1 and TRBJ1-2; D unclear. In germline, CDR1 is DFQATT, CDR2 SNEGSKA (reference sequence). Trimming took 0 bases from V and 12 from J, leaving 11 bases between them. This CDR3 is 11 amino acids long. CDR3 residues: CSARDLRGDTF. CDR3 in DNA: TGCAGTGCTAGAGATCTTCGCGGGGACACCTTC.

The chain has TRBV7-2 and TRBJ2-2; possibly TRBD1 for D (5 bases). Germline V lookup: CDR1 SGHTA, CDR2 FQGNSA. V was pared by 6 bases and J by 2 bases, with 10 bases between. There are 14 residues in the CDR3. CDR3 residues: CASRTAPNTGELFF. The CDR3 DNA reads TGTGCCAGCAGGACAGCCCCCAACACCGGGGAGCTGTTTTTT.

The genes are TRBV2 and TRBJ1-2; D may be TRBD1 (5 bases). This CDR3 contains 15 residues. V was pared by 8 bases and J by 4 bases, with 20 bases between. Germline values: CDR1 SNHLY, CDR2 FYNNEI. CDR3 amino acids: CASELQGILGYGYTF. The CDR3 coding sequence is TGTGCCAGCGAGCTTCAGGGTATCTTGGGCTATGGCTACACCTTC.

The J gene is TRBJ2-5, the V gene TRBV11-1; TRBD1 matches 7 bases. Germline V gives CDR1 SGHAT, CDR2 FQDESV (reference sequence). Unmatched junction bases numbered 5, after V lost 5 bases and J lost 5 bases. There are 13 residues in the CDR3. Written as DNA, the CDR3 is TGTGCCAGCAGCCCCAACAGGGGTGAGACCCAGTACTTC. This gives the protein CASSPNRGETQYF.

V usage is TRBV5-5 and J usage is TRBJ1-2; 7 nucleotides agree with TRBD1. This CDR3 has 14 amino acids. V lost 3 bases, J lost 3 bases, and 5 bases stayed unmatched. CDR1 and CDR2 from the germline V gene are SGHKS and YYEKEE (reference sequence). The CDR3 nucleotides read TGTGCCAGCAGCTCTGGGACAGAGTACTATGGCTACACCTTC. Translating gives CASSSGTEYYGYTF.

V and J are TRBV28 and TRBJ2-5; 7 bases line up with TRBD2. The CDR3 totals 15 residues. With V trimmed by 4 bases and J by 1 base, 6 bases remained unmatched. Germline lookup yields CDR1 MDHEN and CDR2 SYDVKM. Here the CDR3 reads CASSSGTKSQETQYF. The CDR3, as DNA: TGTGCCAGCAGTTCCGGGACTAAATCCCAAGAGACCCAGTACTTC.

The gene calls are TRBV11-2 and TRBJ1-1; perhaps TRBD1 as D (6 bases). The CDR3 loop spans 13 amino acids. Germline V lookup: CDR1 SGHAT, CDR2 FQNNGV. V was shortened by 1 base and J by 9 bases, with 12 bases between the two germline ends. The CDR3 DNA is TGTGCCAGCAGCTTAGTAGGCCAGGGGCAAGCTTTCTTT. This codes for CASSLVGQGQAFF.

The CDR3 region has the DNA TGTGCCAGCAGTTCGGGGGGGAACACTGAAGCTTTCTTT. Translated: CASSSGGNTEAFF. The chain employs TRBV6-6 and TRBJ1-1, with a possible D match to TRBD1 (5 bases). The V gene lost 4 bases and the J gene lost 1 base, with 7 bases spanning the gap. The CDR3 consists of 13 residues. The germline CDR1 and CDR2 sequences are MNHNY and SVGAGI (reference sequence).

This clone was seen more than once but under ten times. The chain carries TRBV6-1 and TRBJ2-3; 15 bases line up with TRBD2. The CDR3 spans 15 residues. The V gene end was trimmed by 4 bases and the J gene end by 4 bases; junction bases not matched to a gene: 0. Germline V gene lookup returns CDR1 MNHNS and CDR2 SASEGT. This chain's CDR3 is CASSGTSGGADTQYF. CDR3 coding DNA: TGTGCCAGCAGTGGGACTAGCGGGGGGGCAGATACGCAGTATTTT.

In its sample, this clone was seen once. V is TRBV5-1 and J is TRBJ1-1; D is possibly TRBD1 (6 bases). V was shortened by 0 bases and J by 1 base, with 10 bases between the two germline ends. Germline CDR1 and CDR2: SGHRS and YFSETQ. The CDR3 runs to 15 residues. The CDR3: CASSLVGTRNTEAFF. DNA for the CDR3: TGCGCCAGCAGCTTGGTTGGGACAAGGAACACTGAAGCTTTCTTT.

The chain uses TRBV5-5 and TRBJ1-2; 8 bases match TRBD1. The CDR3 sequence is 15 residues long. Germline assignment: CDR1 SGHKS and CDR2 YYEKEE (reference sequence). V was pared by 2 bases and J by 4 bases, with 7 bases of the junction left unmatched. The CDR3 bases are TGTGCCAGCAGCTTTGGGGCAGGGGGCGCCTATGGCTACACCTTC. Amino acids: CASSFGAGGAYGYTF.

The V call is TRBV6-1, the J call TRBJ2-1; a possible D gene is TRBD1 (5 bases). The length of the CDR3 is 15 residues. Trimming took off 7 bases at V and 7 bases at J, with 20 bases between the two ends. Germline loops: CDR1 MNHNS, CDR2 SASEGT. The CDR3 DNA sequence: TGTGCCAGCAACCTACTGGGGCCGGGTGGGAATGAGCAGTTCTTC. Its protein is CASNLLGPGGNEQFF.

This chain connects TRBV9 to TRBJ2-1; 7 positions match TRBD2. Trimming took 3 bases from V and 6 from J; bases not matched to a gene: 9. The length of the CDR3 is 15 residues. CDR1 SGDLS and CDR2 YYNGEE come from the germline V gene. The CDR3 sequence: CASSGTTGGFNEQFF. CDR3 nucleotides: TGTGCCAGCAGCGGGACCACGGGAGGTTTCAATGAGCAGTTCTTC.

This clone was seen just once. This rearrangement joins TRBV2 to TRBJ2-3; 10 nucleotides agree with TRBD1. With V trimmed by 6 bases and J by 3 bases, 3 bases remained unmatched. The CDR3 is 14 residues long. CDR1 is SNHLY and CDR2 is FYNNEI in the germline V gene. In DNA, the CDR3 is TGTGCCAGCAGCCCGGACAGGGGGACAGATACGCAGTATTTT. This encodes CASSPDRGTDTQYF. Using reference TRBV2 and TRBJ2-3 for the parts outside the CDR3, the full variable domain is EPEVTQTPSHQVTQMGQEVILRCVPISNHLYFYWYRQILGQKVEFLVSFYNNEISEKSEIFDDQFSVERPDGSNFTLKIRSTKLEDSAMYFCASSPDRGTDTQYFGPGTRLTVL.

In DNA form, the CDR3 reads TGTGCCAGCAGTTCGGGACTAGCGGGAGCCCCGGGTACCCAGTACTTC. Its translation: CASSSGLAGAPGTQYF. The rearrangement uses TRBV6-5 and TRBJ2-5; the match to TRBD2 covers 14 bases. Germline CDR1 reads MNHEY; CDR2 reads SVGAGI. Losses at the gene ends were 4 bases for V and 8 bases for J; bases not matched to a gene: 9. This CDR3 region has 16 residues.

The sample holds one count of this clone. The genes are TRBV27 and TRBJ2-7; 8 bases agree with TRBD2. The CDR3 loop spans 18 amino acids. V was clipped by 9 bases and J by 2 bases; unmatched bases: 21. Looked up from germline, CDR1 is MNHEY and CDR2 is SMNVEV (reference sequence). The CDR3 spells CASTIRAPTSVTPYEQYF. The CDR3 DNA sequence: TGTGCCAGTACTATCCGGGCCCCGACTAGCGTAACTCCCTACGAGCAGTACTTC.

The rearrangement links TRBV18 to TRBJ2-3, with 8 nucleotides matching TRBD2. The CDR3 spans 15 residues. Losses at the gene ends were 2 bases for V and 4 bases for J; bases not matched to a gene: 5. Germline loops: CDR1 KGHSH, CDR2 LQKENI. CDR3 bases: TGTGCCAGCTCACCAAAACGGGGGGGTGCAGATACGCAGTATTTT. Its protein is CASSPKRGGADTQYF.

This clone was observed a single time. The V call is TRBV7-2, the J call TRBJ2-7, with TRBD2 matching over 7 bases. Germline V gene data show CDR1 as SGHTA and CDR2 as FQGNSA. The length of the CDR3 is 14 residues. The V gene end was trimmed by 4 bases and the J gene end by 0 bases; junction bases not matched to a gene: 3. The CDR3 loop is CASSSGGRSYEQYF. The CDR3 nucleotides are TGTGCCAGCAGCTCGGGAGGCCGCTCCTACGAGCAGTACTTC.

The V gene is TRBV10-3, the J gene TRBJ1-1; 7 bases match TRBD1. V was pared by 3 bases and J by 7 bases, with 8 bases of the junction left unmatched. CDR1 and CDR2 from the germline V gene are ENHRY and SYGVKD. This CDR3 comprises 14 residues. Here the CDR3 reads CAISDGDSYDEAFF. DNA of the CDR3: TGTGCCATCAGTGACGGGGACAGTTATGATGAAGCTTTCTTT.

The chain joins TRBV5-4 to TRBJ1-1; TRBD1 agrees at 9 bases. Germline V lookup: CDR1 SGHNT, CDR2 YYREEE (reference sequence). The CDR3 totals 17 residues. With 0 bases clipped from V and 1 base from J, the junction kept 7 bases outside the gene matches. CDR3 residues: CASSLGGTGKGNTEAFF. As DNA, the CDR3 is TGTGCCAGCAGCTTGGGGGGGACAGGGAAAGGGAACACTGAAGCTTTCTTT. The variable domain in full, completed from reference TRBV5-4 and TRBJ1-1, reads ETGVTQSPTHLIKTRGQQVTLRCSSQSGHNTVSWYQQALGQGPQFIFQYYREEENGRGNFPPRFSGLQFPNYSSELNVNALELDDSALYLCASSLGGTGKGNTEAFFGQGTRLTVV.

The V gene is TRBV19, the J gene TRBJ2-3; 11 bases agree with TRBD1. The CDR3 contains 16 residues. V shed 8 bases, J shed 1 base, and the junction held 8 bases outside the gene matches. The V gene's germline CDR1 is LNHDA and CDR2 SQIVND (reference sequence). For the CDR3, the DNA is TGTGCCAGTGGACAGGGGGCTTCAGGACGCACAGATACGCAGTATTTT. Translating gives CASGQGASGRTDTQYF.